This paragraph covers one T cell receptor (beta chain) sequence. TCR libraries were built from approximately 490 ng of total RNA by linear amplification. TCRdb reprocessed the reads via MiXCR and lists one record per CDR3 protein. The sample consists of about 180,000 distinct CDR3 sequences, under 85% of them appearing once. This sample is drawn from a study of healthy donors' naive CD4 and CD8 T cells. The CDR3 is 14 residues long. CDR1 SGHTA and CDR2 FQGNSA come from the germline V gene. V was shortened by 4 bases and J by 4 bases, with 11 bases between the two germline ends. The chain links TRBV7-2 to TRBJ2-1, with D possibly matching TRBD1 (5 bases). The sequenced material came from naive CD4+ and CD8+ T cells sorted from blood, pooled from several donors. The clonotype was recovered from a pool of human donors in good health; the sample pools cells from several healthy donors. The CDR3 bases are TGTGCCAGCAGCTATAAGGACATATACAATGAGCAGTTCTTC. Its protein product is CASSYKDIYNEQFF.